The 21 T cell receptor beta chains reported below all come from one sample, sequenced in a study of blood T cell repertoires in COVID-19. The method was immunoSEQ multiplex PCR; TCRdb's version includes in-frame clones alone and lacks a portion of them. The sample lists around 150,000 clones, around four fifths occurring once. Source material: peripheral blood. The source is a human donor in a cohort sampled during active COVID-19.

This clone showed up just once. The chain has TRBV27 and TRBJ2-3, with 14 bases lining up with TRBD2. The CDR3 is made up of 19 amino acids. Looked up from germline, CDR1 is MNHEY and CDR2 is SMNVEV (reference sequence). V lost 7 bases to trimming and J lost 1 base; unmatched junction nucleotides: 13. The CDR3 protein is CASKRGLAGAPVGTDTQYF. DNA of the CDR3: TGTGCCAGCAAGAGGGGACTAGCGGGGGCCCCCGTCGGCACAGATACGCAGTATTTT.

This chain joins TRBV11-3 and TRBJ2-7, with TRBD2 matching 11 bases. V was clipped by 1 base and J by 7 bases; unmatched bases: 6. This CDR3 has 15 amino acids. CDR1 and CDR2 (germline): SGHNT, YENEEA. CDR3 sequence reads: CASSLALAGVEEQYF. CDR3 in DNA: TGTGCCAGCAGCTTAGCACTAGCGGGAGTTGAGGAGCAGTACTTC.

V is TRBV6-5 and J is TRBJ2-7, with 10 bases fitting TRBD1. CDR3 size: 15 residues. CDR1 is MNHEY, CDR2 SVGAGI, per germline. The trim removed 2 bases at V and 3 bases at J, leaving 4 bases unmatched. The CDR3 nucleotides are TGTGCCAGCAGTTACGGCGGGACAGGGGTCTACGAGCAGTACTTC. Translating it yields CASSYGGTGVYEQYF.

This chain links TRBV11-2 with TRBJ1-1; possibly TRBD1 for D (5 bases). Germline lookup yields CDR1 SGHAT and CDR2 FQNNGV. The CDR3 is made up of 13 amino acids. V was trimmed by 3 bases and J by 3 bases, leaving 8 bases between them. The CDR3 DNA is TGTGCCAGCAGCTTGGAACAGGACACTGAAGCTTTCTTT. Translated, it gives CASSLEQDTEAFF.

V and J are TRBV6-5 and TRBJ2-7; 8 nucleotides match TRBD1. J was trimmed by 6 bases and V by 1 base; bases with no gene match: 5. The CDR3 contains 14 residues. Germline V gives CDR1 MNHEY, CDR2 SVGAGI. The CDR3 is CASSYYDRGGEQYF. CDR3 coding DNA: TGTGCCAGCAGTTACTACGACAGGGGTGGCGAGCAGTACTTC.

V usage is TRBV29-1 and J usage is TRBJ2-7; tentative D call: TRBD2 (5 bases). Germline CDR1 is SQVTM and CDR2 is ANQGSEA. CDR3 length equals 13 residues. Trimming took 3 bases from V and 1 from J, leaving 10 bases between them. The CDR3 reads CSVESGMSYEQYF. CDR3 in DNA: TGCAGCGTTGAGTCCGGGATGTCCTACGAGCAGTACTTC.

The chain links TRBV18 to TRBJ1-2; D gene uncertain. V gave up 2 bases and J gave up 7 bases, with 5 bases separating them. Germline CDR1 and CDR2: KGHSH and LQKENI. The CDR3 consists of 11 residues. CDR3 DNA: TGTGCCAGCTCACCATTTAGTGGCTACACCTTC. Protein: CASSPFSGYTF.

CDR3 DNA: TGTGCCAGTAGTATTGGGAGGGCTGACACAGATACGCAGTATTTT. Translating it yields CASSIGRADTDTQYF. This rearrangement joins TRBV19 to TRBJ2-3, with TRBD2 matching 7 bases. Germline assignment: CDR1 LNHDA and CDR2 SQIVND (reference sequence). The V segment lost 3 bases and the J segment 2 bases; nucleotides outside the gene matches: 5. This CDR3 is 15 amino acids long.

This clone was counted only a few times. The V gene is TRBV7-2, the J gene TRBJ2-5; D is uncertain. From germline, CDR1 is SGHTA and CDR2 FQGNSA. Trimming took off 6 bases at V and 4 bases at J, with 6 bases between the two ends. This CDR3 comprises 11 residues. The CDR3: CASRMAETQYF. In DNA, the CDR3 is TGTGCCAGCAGAATGGCAGAGACCCAGTACTTC.

The chain has TRBV6-4 and TRBJ2-2, with D unclear. This CDR3 region has 13 residues. Germline V gives CDR1 MRHNA, CDR2 SNTAGT. V lost 0 bases to trimming and J lost 4 bases, with 3 bases between them. CDR3 sequence reads: CASSDSSTGELFF. The CDR3 bases are TGTGCCAGCAGTGACTCTAGCACCGGGGAGCTGTTTTTT.

The chain uses TRBV9 and TRBJ2-7, with 9 bases fitting TRBD1. CDR1 is SGDLS, CDR2 YYNGEE, per germline. CDR3 length: 15 residues. V was pared by 4 bases and J by 4 bases, with 9 bases of the junction left unmatched. For the CDR3, the DNA is TGTGCCAGCAGCACGGGGACAGGGAAAGGTTACGAGCAGTACTTC. It yields the protein CASSTGTGKGYEQYF.

The chain has TRBV4-3 and TRBJ2-1; TRBD2 matches 13 bases. CDR1 is LGHNA and CDR2 is YSLEER in the germline V gene. The CDR3 is 20 amino acids. With V trimmed by 3 bases and J by 2 bases, 13 bases remained unmatched. CDR3 DNA sequence: TGCGCCAGCAGCCACCCCGGGTCTACTAGCGGGAGGGCAACCTACAATGAGCAGTTCTTC. Residues: CASSHPGSTSGRATYNEQFF.

The rearrangement links TRBV25-1 to TRBJ2-7; the D is unclear. Trimming took off 3 bases at V and 3 bases at J, with 6 bases between the two ends. Germline CDR1 is MGHDK and CDR2 is SYGVNS. This CDR3 is built from 12 residues. The CDR3 region is CASSDSLYEQYF. The CDR3, as DNA: TGTGCCAGCAGTGATTCCCTCTACGAGCAGTACTTC.

The chain couples TRBV27 to TRBJ2-2, with a weak D call TRBD1 (6 bases). From germline, CDR1 is MNHEY and CDR2 SMNVEV (reference sequence). The CDR3 totals 16 residues. Deletions cut 5 bases from V and 5 bases from J, with 18 bases between. CDR3 DNA sequence: TGTGCCAGCAGTATTTCAGGGGCACGGGTAACCGGGGAGCTGTTTTTT. Protein product: CASSISGARVTGELFF.

This chain joins TRBV6-2 or TRBV6-3 and TRBJ1-2, with no clear D. This CDR3 contains 14 residues. V lost 2 bases to trimming and J lost 6 bases, with 13 bases between them. Germline CDR1 reads MNHEY; CDR2 reads SVGEGT. Here the CDR3 DNA reads TGTGCCAGCAGTTACCGGGCGGGCAGCGATGGCTACACCTTC. Protein: CASSYRAGSDGYTF.

The chain is built from TRBV28 and TRBJ2-2; weak D call: TRBD1 (6 bases). Germline CDR1 reads MDHEN; CDR2 reads SYDVKM. This CDR3 region has 15 residues. The V end was cut by 4 bases, the J end by 5 bases, with 14 bases between. As DNA, the CDR3 is TGTGCCAGCAGTTCCTTACAGGGTGGGACCGGGGAGCTGTTTTTT. Translated: CASSSLQGGTGELFF.

This clone was seen a handful of times. The chain couples TRBV6-2 or TRBV6-3 to TRBJ2-7, with 7 bases aligning to TRBD1. This CDR3 is built from 14 residues. V was pared by 5 bases and J by 3 bases, with 7 bases of the junction left unmatched. CDR1 MNHEY and CDR2 SVGEGT come from the germline V gene. CDR3 loop: CASSLQGSHYEQYF. The CDR3 nucleotides are TGTGCCAGCAGTCTACAGGGGTCGCACTACGAGCAGTACTTC.

The chain combines TRBV5-5 with TRBJ2-3; no firm D call. CDR1 is SGHKS and CDR2 is YYEKEE in the germline V gene (reference sequence). Deletions cut 8 bases from V and 1 base from J, with 17 bases between. This CDR3 has 15 amino acids. The CDR3 DNA is TGTGCCAGTCGAATCGCCCCGGTGGGCACAGATACGCAGTATTTT. Translation: CASRIAPVGTDTQYF.

The chain couples TRBV7-8 to TRBJ1-1, with unresolved D. The V and J ends lost 1 base and 5 bases respectively, with 8 bases between them. The germline gives CDR1 SGHVS, CDR2 FQNEAQ. The CDR3 consists of 13 residues. The CDR3 spells CASSLVWETEAFF. The CDR3 DNA is TGTGCCAGCAGCTTAGTCTGGGAGACTGAAGCTTTCTTT.

The chain links TRBV4-3 to TRBJ2-7; 13 positions agree with TRBD2. CDR1 LGHNA and CDR2 YSLEER come from the germline V gene. V shed 4 bases, J shed 0 bases, and the junction held 6 bases outside the gene matches. The CDR3 runs 17 residues. The CDR3 here is CASSPTTSGGPSYEQYF. CDR3 bases: TGCGCCAGCAGCCCGACGACTAGCGGGGGGCCCTCCTACGAGCAGTACTTC.

The chain employs TRBV19 and TRBJ2-7; tentative D call: TRBD2 (5 bases). Trimming took off 5 bases at V and 4 bases at J, with 15 bases between the two ends. Germline CDR1 reads LNHDA; CDR2 reads SQIVND (reference sequence). The CDR3 length is 14 residues. The CDR3: CASSPERAQYEQYF. DNA for the CDR3: TGTGCCAGTAGTCCCGAGAGGGCACAGTACGAGCAGTACTTC. The entire variable domain, with the rest obtained from reference TRBV19 and TRBJ2-7, is as follows: DGGITQSPKYLFRKEGQNVTLSCEQNLNHDAMYWYRQDPGQGLRLIYYSQIVNDFQKGDIAEGYSVSREKKESFPLTVTSAQKNPTAFYLCASSPERAQYEQYFGPGTRLTVT.